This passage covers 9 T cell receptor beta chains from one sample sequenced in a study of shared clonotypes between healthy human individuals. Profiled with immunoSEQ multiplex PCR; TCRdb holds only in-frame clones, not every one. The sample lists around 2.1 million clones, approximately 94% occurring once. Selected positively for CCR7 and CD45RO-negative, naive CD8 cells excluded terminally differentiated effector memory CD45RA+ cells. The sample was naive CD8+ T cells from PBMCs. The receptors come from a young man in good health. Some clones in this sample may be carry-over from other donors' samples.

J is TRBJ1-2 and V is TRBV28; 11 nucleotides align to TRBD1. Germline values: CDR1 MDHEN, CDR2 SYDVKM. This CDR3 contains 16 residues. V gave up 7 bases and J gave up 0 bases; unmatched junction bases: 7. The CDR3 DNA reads TGTGCCAGCACATGGACAGGGGGCGTTGCTAACTATGGCTACACCTTC. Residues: CASTWTGGVANYGYTF.

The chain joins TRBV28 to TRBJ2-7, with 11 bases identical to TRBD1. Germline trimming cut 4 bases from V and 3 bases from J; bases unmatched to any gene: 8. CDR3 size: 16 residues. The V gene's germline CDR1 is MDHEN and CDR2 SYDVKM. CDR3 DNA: TGTGCCAGCAGTTCACCCGGACAGGGGGCGGGCTACGAGCAGTACTTC. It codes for CASSSPGQGAGYEQYF.

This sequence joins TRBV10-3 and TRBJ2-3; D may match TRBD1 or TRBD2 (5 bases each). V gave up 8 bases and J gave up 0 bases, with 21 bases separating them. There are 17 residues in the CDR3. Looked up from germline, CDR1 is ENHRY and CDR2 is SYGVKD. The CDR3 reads CAIAEVDSAGSTDTQYF. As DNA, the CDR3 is TGTGCCATCGCGGAGGTTGACAGCGCAGGGAGCACAGATACGCAGTATTTT.

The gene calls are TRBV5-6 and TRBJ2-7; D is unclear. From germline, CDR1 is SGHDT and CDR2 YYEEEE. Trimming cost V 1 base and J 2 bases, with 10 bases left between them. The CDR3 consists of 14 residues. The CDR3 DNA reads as TGTGCCAGCAGCTTGAGGCAGAGACCCTACGAGCAGTACTTC. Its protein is CASSLRQRPYEQYF.

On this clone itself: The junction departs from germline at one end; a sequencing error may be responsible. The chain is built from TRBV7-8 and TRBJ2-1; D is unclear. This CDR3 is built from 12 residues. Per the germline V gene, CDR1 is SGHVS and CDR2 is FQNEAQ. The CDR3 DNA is TGTGCCAGCAGTTCACCCGGCCCCTCTGATGTCTTC. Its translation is CASSSPGPSDVF.

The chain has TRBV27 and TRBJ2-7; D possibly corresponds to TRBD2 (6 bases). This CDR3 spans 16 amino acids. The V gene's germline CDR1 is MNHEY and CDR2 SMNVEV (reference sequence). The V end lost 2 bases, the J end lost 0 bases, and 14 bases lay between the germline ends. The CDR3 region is CASSLRGGASSYEQYF. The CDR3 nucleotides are TGTGCCAGCAGTTTAAGGGGCGGGGCGAGCTCCTACGAGCAGTACTTC.

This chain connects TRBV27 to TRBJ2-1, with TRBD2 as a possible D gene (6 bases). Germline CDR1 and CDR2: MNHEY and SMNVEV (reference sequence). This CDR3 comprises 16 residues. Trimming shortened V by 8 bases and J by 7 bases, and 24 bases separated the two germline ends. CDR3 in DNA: TGTGCCAGCGCCGGACTAACAGTCTACACTTGGAATGAGCAGTTCTTC. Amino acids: CASAGLTVYTWNEQFF.

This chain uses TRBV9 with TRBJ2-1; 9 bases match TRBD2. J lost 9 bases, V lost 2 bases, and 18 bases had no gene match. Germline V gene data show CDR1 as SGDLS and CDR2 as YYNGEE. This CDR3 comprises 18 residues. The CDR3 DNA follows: TGTGCCAGCAGCGTTTACAGGGACCCGGGACTAGCTACAGGTGAGCAGTTCTTC. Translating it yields CASSVYRDPGLATGEQFF.

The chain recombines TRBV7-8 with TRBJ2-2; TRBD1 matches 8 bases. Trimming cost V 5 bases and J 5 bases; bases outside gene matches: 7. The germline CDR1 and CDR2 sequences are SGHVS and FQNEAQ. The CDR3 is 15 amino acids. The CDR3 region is CASSLRTGLTGELFF. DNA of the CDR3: TGTGCCAGCAGCCTTCGGACAGGGTTGACCGGGGAGCTGTTTTTT.